This T cell receptor beta chain originates from a study of shared clonotypes between healthy human individuals. Germline V gives CDR1 SGHVS, CDR2 FQNEAQ. The V end was cut by 5 bases, the J end by 4 bases, with 15 bases between. The CDR3 sequence is 15 residues long. Those who donated, Caucasian adults without exception, all lived in Nashville, Tennessee. Sequenced by immunoSEQ multiplex PCR; TCRdb stores in-frame clones only, minus some. The sample has 2,500,000 or so clones, 85% to 95% seen once. This TCR was recovered from a man between 18 and 29 years old in good health. Some clones in this sample may be carry-over from other donors' samples. The sequenced sample consisted of naive CD4+ T cells from PBMCs. Subset meaning: CD45RA+ positively selected. This chain uses TRBV7-8 with TRBJ2-1, with a tentative D call TRBD2 (6 bases). The CDR3 protein is CASSRGRDVYNEQFF. The CDR3 DNA sequence: TGTGCCAGCAGCCGAGGGCGGGATGTATACAATGAGCAGTTCTTC.